This T cell receptor beta chain came from a study of blood T cell repertoires in COVID-19. For the study at large: The study drew acute and convalescent COVID-19 samples from the United States, Italy and Spain. Nucleic acid was either cDNA or gDNA, and it came from T cells, B-cell-depleted T cells, or PBMCs.

The authors' processing: From reference gene primer amplification, estimates of nucleated cell counts were derived. Assay: immunoSEQ multiplex PCR; the TCRdb copy retains only in-frame clones and omits some. V, J and clone size reflect that table, while D and trimming were determined from the DNA. The sample holds approximately 240,000 clones; 70% to 85% are singletons and the top ten take more than 4.5%. Looked up from germline, CDR1 is LGHDT and CDR2 is YNNKEL (reference sequence). The CDR3 sequence is 16 residues long. J was trimmed by 6 bases and V by 1 base; bases with no gene match: 9. The chain has TRBV3-1 (or the pseudogene TRBV3-2) and TRBJ2-5, with 9 bases matching TRBD1. The sequenced material came from peripheral blood. The source is a woman of 80 years or more with active or convalescent COVID-19. The CDR3 bases are TGTGCCAGCAGCCAAGGGAGCGGGACAGGGCGAAAGACCCAGTACTTC. Translated, it gives CASSQGSGTGRKTQYF.